The source of this T cell receptor (beta chain) is a study of blood T cell repertoires in COVID-19. About the research overall: The United States, Italy and Spain provided the acute and convalescent COVID-19 samples. T cells, B-cell-depleted T cells, or PBMCs supplied cDNA or gDNA.

This clone showed up just once. Original analysis: Amplification with reference gene primers provided the estimates of nucleated cell counts. The table came from immunoSEQ multiplex PCR; TCRdb's copy has only in-frame clones and leaves some out. V and J calls and clone size come straight from that table; D and trimming were deduced from the DNA. The sample holds about 400,000 clones, roughly 90% seen once. CDR1 is MNHEY, CDR2 SVGAGI, per germline. Trimming cost V 7 bases and J 5 bases, with 8 bases left between them. The CDR3 length is 11 residues. The chain has TRBV6-5 and TRBJ2-5; D unresolved. The clonotype originates from a man aged 40-49 years with acute or convalescent COVID-19. The sample was peripheral blood. The CDR3 sequence: CASTLVETQYF. The CDR3 bases are TGTGCCAGCACACTTGTTGAGACCCAGTACTTC.